One and the same sample provided the 15 T cell receptor beta chains below, sequenced in a study of T cell changes during pregnancy in multiple sclerosis. Clones were sequenced by immunoSEQ multiplex PCR, and TCRdb holds only the in-frame ones, with some missing. The table lists roughly 39,000 clones, about nine tenths of them singletons. The input for sequencing was CD4+ T cells from peripheral blood mononuclear cells, taken in the first trimester of pregnancy. These TCRs come from a female donor in good health, enrolled as a control in a pregnancy study.

V and J are TRBV4-1 and TRBJ2-1; no clear D. Trimming cost V 0 bases and J 0 bases, with 12 bases left between them. This CDR3 contains 17 residues. CDR1 and CDR2 (germline): MGHRA, YSYEKL. The CDR3 sequence is CASSQDGRWSSYNEQFF. The CDR3 coding sequence is TGCGCCAGCAGCCAAGATGGCCGGTGGAGCTCCTACAATGAGCAGTTCTTC.

J is TRBJ2-7 and V is TRBV7-2, with 7 bases matching TRBD1. V lost 5 bases, J lost 2 bases, and 6 bases stayed unmatched. CDR3 size: 14 residues. Germline lookup yields CDR1 SGHTA and CDR2 FQGNSA. CDR3 sequence reads: CASSPGQAPYEQYF. The CDR3 nucleotides read TGTGCCAGCAGCCCAGGACAGGCCCCCTACGAGCAGTACTTC.

The chain's CDR3 is CASTLWTANTGELFF. The DNA of the CDR3 is TGTGCCAGCACCTTGTGGACTGCGAACACCGGGGAGCTGTTTTTT. The rearrangement joins TRBV11-2 to TRBJ2-2; TRBD2 might be the D (5 bases). The V gene's germline CDR1 is SGHAT and CDR2 FQNNGV. Trimming pared 7 bases from V and 0 bases from J, leaving 12 bases between. The CDR3 runs to 15 residues.

The V call is TRBV11-2, the J call TRBJ1-2; TRBD1 agrees at 7 bases. The V gene's germline CDR1 is SGHAT and CDR2 FQNNGV. Germline trimming cut 1 base from V and 4 bases from J; bases unmatched to any gene: 6. The CDR3 spans 15 residues. CDR3 residues: CASSLGDQGGYGYTF. The CDR3 region has the DNA TGTGCCAGCAGCTTAGGGGACCAGGGGGGCTATGGCTACACCTTC.

This sequence joins TRBV29-1 and TRBJ2-6; 8 bases are shared with TRBD1. Germline loops: CDR1 SQVTM, CDR2 ANQGSEA. The J segment lost 0 bases and the V segment lost 8 bases, leaving 12 bases of the junction unmatched. This CDR3 contains 17 residues. The CDR3 nucleotides read TGCAGCATACGCGGACAGGGCGCCCCCTCTGGGGCCAACGTCCTGACTTTC. This encodes CSIRGQGAPSGANVLTF. Filled out from reference TRBV29-1 and TRBJ2-6, the complete variable domain reads SAVISQKPSRDICQRGTSLTIQCQVDSQVTMMFWYRQQPGQSLTLIATANQGSEATYESGFVIDKFPISRPNLTFSTLTVSNMSPEDSSIYLCSIRGQGAPSGANVLTFGAGSRLTVL.

The chain is built from TRBV5-1 and TRBJ2-3, with TRBD2 matching 7 bases. The length of the CDR3 is 14 residues. V shed 0 bases and J 4 bases; nucleotides not matched to a gene: 2. Germline V CDR1 and CDR2: SGHRS, YFSETQ. CDR3 amino acids: CASSLGRGSDTQYF. DNA of the CDR3: TGCGCCAGCAGCTTGGGGCGGGGGTCAGATACGCAGTATTTT.

V usage is TRBV27 and J usage is TRBJ1-2; a weak D match, TRBD1 (6 bases). This CDR3 spans 15 amino acids. Between the trimmed V and J ends, which lost 6 bases and 4 bases, there was a span of 18 bases. The germline V gene has CDR1 MNHEY and CDR2 SMNVEV (reference sequence). The CDR3 DNA reads TGTGCCAGCAGCTCGGGGGGGGCCGCAATCTATGGCTACACCTTC. Encoded protein: CASSSGGAAIYGYTF.

This chain joins TRBV28 and TRBJ1-2; maybe TRBD1 (6 bases). There are 15 residues in the CDR3. CDR1 and CDR2 (germline): MDHEN, SYDVKM. With 1 base removed from V and 4 bases from J, the gap between germline ends came to 13 bases. The CDR3 loop is CASSLYKPGAYGYTF. CDR3 bases: TGTGCCAGCAGTTTATATAAGCCAGGGGCCTATGGCTACACCTTC.

J is TRBJ2-7 and V is TRBV7-9; TRBD2 might be the D (5 bases). V was cut by 8 bases and J by 4 bases, with 6 bases left in between. The germline CDR1 and CDR2 sequences are SEHNR and FQNEAQ (reference sequence). This CDR3 is built from 10 residues. The CDR3 reads CASGGYEQYF. CDR3 nucleotides: TGTGCCAGCGGAGGATACGAGCAGTACTTC.

The chain employs TRBV7-9 and TRBJ2-5; 8 positions agree with TRBD2. The germline gives CDR1 SEHNR, CDR2 FQNEAQ (reference sequence). The V and J ends lost 5 bases and 5 bases, in that order; junction bases with no gene match: 7. The CDR3 runs 14 residues. In nucleotides, the CDR3 is TGTGCCAGCAGCCTCACTAGCGGTCGGGAGACCCAGTACTTC. Translated: CASSLTSGRETQYF. The entire variable domain, with the rest obtained from reference TRBV7-9 and TRBJ2-5, is as follows: DTGVSQNPRHKITKRGQNVTFRCDPISEHNRLYWYRQTLGQGPEFLTYFQNEAQLEKSRLLSDRFSAERPKGSFSTLEIQRTEQGDSAMYLCASSLTSGRETQYFGPGTRLLVL.

This chain joins TRBV21-1 and TRBJ2-2; the table's D call, TRBD2, has no DNA check behind it. TRBV21-1 is a pseudogene. The CDR3 sequence is 17 residues long. The CDR3 region has the DNA TGTGCCAGCAGCCCTGGTTTTCAATTGAGTAACACCGGGGAGCTGTTTTTT. Amino acid sequence: CASSPGFQLSNTGELFF.

This chain joins TRBV18 and TRBJ1-2, with D possibly matching TRBD1 (6 bases). CDR1 is KGHSH, CDR2 LQKENI, per germline. V dropped 3 bases and J dropped 1 base, with 9 bases sitting between them. There are 14 residues in the CDR3. For the CDR3, the DNA is TGTGCCAGCTCACCTACGGACAGTAACTATGGCTACACCTTC. Encoded protein: CASSPTDSNYGYTF.

The V and J genes are TRBV9 and TRBJ2-3; 8 nucleotides match TRBD2. The germline V gene has CDR1 SGDLS and CDR2 YYNGEE. Trimming at V came to 3 bases and at J to 0 bases, leaving 6 bases not matched to a gene. The CDR3 extends over 16 amino acids. The CDR3 bases are TGTGCCAGCAGCGCCGGGGGGGCCCTGAGCACAGATACGCAGTATTTT. Residues: CASSAGGALSTDTQYF.

This chain connects TRBV5-4 to TRBJ1-4, with D maybe TRBD1 (6 bases). V was trimmed by 0 bases and J by 7 bases, leaving 19 bases between them. Germline values: CDR1 SGHNT, CDR2 YYREEE (reference sequence). The CDR3 runs 17 residues. CDR3 DNA: TGTGCCAGCAGCTTGGGGCAGGGACATACCCTGGGTGAAAAACTGTTTTTT. Translated, it gives CASSLGQGHTLGEKLFF.

This clone was detected only once. At one end the junction does not follow the germline gene, possibly because of a read error. The rearrangement links TRBV7-9 to TRBJ2-1, with 11 nucleotides matching TRBD2. The germline CDR1 and CDR2 sequences are SEHNR and FQNEAQ (reference sequence). CDR3 length: 14 residues. The CDR3 here is CASRLAGGQFGQFF. Here the CDR3 DNA reads TGTGCCAGCAGATTAGCGGGGGGGCAGTTTGGGCAGTTCTTC.